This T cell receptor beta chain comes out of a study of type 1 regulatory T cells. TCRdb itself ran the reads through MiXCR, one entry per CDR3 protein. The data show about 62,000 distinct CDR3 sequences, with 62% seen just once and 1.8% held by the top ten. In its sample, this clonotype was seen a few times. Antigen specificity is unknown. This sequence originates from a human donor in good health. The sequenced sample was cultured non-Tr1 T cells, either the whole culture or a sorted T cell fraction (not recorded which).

The CDR3 sequence: CASSLNSYYSNQPQHF. CDR3 coding DNA: TGTGCCAGCAGCTTAAACAGCTACTATAGCAATCAGCCCCAGCATTTT. The J gene is TRBJ1-5, the V gene TRBV7-2; no clear D gene. There are 16 residues in the CDR3. Germline-derived CDR1 and CDR2 are SGHTA and FQGNSA. V lost 2 bases and J 0 bases, leaving 11 bases between the germline ends.